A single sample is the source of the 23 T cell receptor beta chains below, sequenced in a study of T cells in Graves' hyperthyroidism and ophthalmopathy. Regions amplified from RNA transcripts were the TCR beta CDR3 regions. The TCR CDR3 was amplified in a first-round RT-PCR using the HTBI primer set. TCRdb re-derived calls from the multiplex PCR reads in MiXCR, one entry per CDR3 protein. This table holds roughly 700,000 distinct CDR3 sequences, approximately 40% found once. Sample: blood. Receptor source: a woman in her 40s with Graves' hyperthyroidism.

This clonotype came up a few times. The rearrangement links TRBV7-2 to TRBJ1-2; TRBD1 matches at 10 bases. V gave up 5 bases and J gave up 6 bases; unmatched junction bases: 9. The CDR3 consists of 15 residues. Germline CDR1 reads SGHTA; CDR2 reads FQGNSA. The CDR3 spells CASSQRDRGRDGYTF. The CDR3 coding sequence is TGTGCCAGCAGCCAACGAGACAGGGGGCGCGATGGCTACACCTTC.

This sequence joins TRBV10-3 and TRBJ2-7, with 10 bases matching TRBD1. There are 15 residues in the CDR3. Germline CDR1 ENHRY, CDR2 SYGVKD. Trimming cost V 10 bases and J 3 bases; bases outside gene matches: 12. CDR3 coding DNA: TGTGCCAGCAGCCACGAGGGGACAGGGGACTACGAGCAGTACTTC. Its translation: CASSHEGTGDYEQYF.

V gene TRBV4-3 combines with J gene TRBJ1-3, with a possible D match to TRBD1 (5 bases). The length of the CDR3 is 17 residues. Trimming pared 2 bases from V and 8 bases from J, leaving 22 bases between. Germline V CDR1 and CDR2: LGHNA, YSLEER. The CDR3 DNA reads TGCGCCAGCAGCCAACAAGGGATCCGACAGAAACGAGACACCATATATTTT. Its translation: CASSQQGIRQKRDTIYF.

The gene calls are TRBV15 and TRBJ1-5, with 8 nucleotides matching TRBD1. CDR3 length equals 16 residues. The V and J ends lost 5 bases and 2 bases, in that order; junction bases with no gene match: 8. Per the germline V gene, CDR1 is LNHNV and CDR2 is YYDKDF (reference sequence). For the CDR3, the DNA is TGTGCCACCAGCCCGGAGACAGGGGCAGGCAATCAGCCCCAGCATTTT. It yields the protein CATSPETGAGNQPQHF.

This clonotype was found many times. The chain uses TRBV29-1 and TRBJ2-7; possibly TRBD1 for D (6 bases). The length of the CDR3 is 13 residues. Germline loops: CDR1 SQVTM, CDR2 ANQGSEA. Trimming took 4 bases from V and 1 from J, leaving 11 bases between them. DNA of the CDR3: TGCAGCGTTGTTTTGGGGACATCCTACGAGCAGTACTTC. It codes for CSVVLGTSYEQYF.

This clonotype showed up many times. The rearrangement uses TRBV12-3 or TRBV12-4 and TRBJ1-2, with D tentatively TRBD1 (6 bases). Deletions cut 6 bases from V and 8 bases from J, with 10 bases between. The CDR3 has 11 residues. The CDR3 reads CASRTGEGYTF. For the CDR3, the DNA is TGTGCCAGCAGGACAGGAGAGGGCTACACCTTC.

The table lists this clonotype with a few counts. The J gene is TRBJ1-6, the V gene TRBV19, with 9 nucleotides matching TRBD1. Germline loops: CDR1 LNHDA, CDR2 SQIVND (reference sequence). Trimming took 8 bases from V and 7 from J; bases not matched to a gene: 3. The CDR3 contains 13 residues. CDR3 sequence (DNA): TGTGCCAGTGGGACAGGGCGGAATTCACCCCTCCACTTT. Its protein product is CASGTGRNSPLHF.

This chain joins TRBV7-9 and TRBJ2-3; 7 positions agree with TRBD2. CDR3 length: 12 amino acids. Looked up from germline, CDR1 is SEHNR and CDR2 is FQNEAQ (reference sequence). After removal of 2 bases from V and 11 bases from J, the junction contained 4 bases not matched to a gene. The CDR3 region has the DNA TGTGCCAGCAGCTTAATGCGGGGGATGCAGTATTTT. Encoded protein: CASSLMRGMQYF.

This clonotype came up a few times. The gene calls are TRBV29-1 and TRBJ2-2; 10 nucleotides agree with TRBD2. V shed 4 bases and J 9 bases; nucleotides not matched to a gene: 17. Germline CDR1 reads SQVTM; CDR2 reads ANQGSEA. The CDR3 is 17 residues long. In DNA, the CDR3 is TGCAGCGTTGCCCCCCTTGACATAGCGGGGGGAGTCAGGGAGCTGTTTTTT. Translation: CSVAPLDIAGGVRELFF.

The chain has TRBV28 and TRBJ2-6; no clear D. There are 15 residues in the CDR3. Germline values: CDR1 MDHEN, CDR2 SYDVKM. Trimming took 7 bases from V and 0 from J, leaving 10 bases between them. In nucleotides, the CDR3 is TGTGCCAGCAATCTTGCCGGCTCTGGGGCCAACGTCCTGACTTTC. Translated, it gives CASNLAGSGANVLTF.

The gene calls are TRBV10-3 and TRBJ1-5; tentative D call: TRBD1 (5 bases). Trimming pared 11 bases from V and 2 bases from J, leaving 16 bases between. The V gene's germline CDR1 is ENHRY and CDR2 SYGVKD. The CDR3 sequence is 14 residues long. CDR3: CAWDRGDRNQPQHF. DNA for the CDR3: TGTGCCTGGGACCGGGGCGATCGCAATCAGCCCCAGCATTTT.

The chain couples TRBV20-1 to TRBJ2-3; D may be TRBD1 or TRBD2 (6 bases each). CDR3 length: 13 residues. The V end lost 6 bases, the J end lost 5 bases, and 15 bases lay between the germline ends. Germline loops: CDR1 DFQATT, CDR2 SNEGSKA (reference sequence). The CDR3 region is CSAKVGGVDTQYF. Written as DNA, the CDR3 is TGCAGTGCAAAGGTCGGGGGCGTAGATACGCAGTATTTT.

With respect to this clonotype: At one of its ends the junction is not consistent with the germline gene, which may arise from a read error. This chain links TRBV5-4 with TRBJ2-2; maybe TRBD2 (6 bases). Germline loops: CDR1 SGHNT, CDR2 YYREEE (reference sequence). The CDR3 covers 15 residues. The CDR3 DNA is TGTGCCAACAGCCCGGGACTTTTGAACACCGGGGAGCTGTTTTTT. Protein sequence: CANSPGLLNTGELFF.

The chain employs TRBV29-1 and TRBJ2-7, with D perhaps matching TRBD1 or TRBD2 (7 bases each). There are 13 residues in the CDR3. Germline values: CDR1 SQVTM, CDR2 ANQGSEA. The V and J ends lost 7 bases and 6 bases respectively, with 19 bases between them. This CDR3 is CSARQGGDGEQYF. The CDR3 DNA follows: TGCAGCGCCAGGCAGGGGGGGGACGGCGAGCAGTACTTC.

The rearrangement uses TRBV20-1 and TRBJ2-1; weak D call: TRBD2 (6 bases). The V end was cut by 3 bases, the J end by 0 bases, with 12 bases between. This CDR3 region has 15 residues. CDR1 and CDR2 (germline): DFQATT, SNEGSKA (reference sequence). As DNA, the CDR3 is TGCAGTGCTAGTCGAGCGGGCGGCTCCTACAATGAGCAGTTCTTC. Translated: CSASRAGGSYNEQFF.

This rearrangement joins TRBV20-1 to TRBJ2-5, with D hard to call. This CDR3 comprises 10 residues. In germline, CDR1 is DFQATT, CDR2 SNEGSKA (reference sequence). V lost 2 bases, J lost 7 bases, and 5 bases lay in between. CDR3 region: CSARSGTQYF. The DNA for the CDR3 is TGCAGTGCTAGAAGTGGGACCCAGTACTTC.

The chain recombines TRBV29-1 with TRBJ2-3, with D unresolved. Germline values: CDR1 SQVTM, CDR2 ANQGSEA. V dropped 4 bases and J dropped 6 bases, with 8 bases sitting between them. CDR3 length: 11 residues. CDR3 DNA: TGCAGCGTTGCGAAAGGGGATACGCAGTATTTT. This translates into CSVAKGDTQYF.

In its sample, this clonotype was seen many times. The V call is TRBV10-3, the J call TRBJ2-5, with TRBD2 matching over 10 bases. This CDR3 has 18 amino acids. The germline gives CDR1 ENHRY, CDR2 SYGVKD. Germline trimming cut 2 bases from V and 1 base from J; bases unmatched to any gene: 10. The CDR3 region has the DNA TGTGCCATCAGTGAGGGCCCCCTTGTAGCGGGGGGCCAAGAGACCCAGTACTTC. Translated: CAISEGPLVAGGQETQYF.

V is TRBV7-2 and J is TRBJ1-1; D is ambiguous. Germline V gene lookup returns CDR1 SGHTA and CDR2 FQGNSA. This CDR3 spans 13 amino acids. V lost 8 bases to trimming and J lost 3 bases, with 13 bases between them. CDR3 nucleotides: TGTGCCAGCCCCGGGCAGCCTTACACTGAAGCTTTCTTT. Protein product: CASPGQPYTEAFF.

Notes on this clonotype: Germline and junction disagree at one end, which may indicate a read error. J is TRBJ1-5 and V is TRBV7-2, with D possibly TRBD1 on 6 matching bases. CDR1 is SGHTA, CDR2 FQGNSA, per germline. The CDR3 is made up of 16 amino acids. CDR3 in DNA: TGCGCCAGCAGCCCCGAGACAGGTTATAGCAATCAGCCCCAGCATTTT. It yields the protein CASSPETGYSNQPQHF.

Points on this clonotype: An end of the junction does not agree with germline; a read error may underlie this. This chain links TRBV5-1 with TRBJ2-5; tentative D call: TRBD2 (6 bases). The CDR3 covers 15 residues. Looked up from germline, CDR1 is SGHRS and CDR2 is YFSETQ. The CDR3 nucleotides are TGTGCCAGCAGCTTGAGTCAAAGGGGAGGCGAGACCCAGTACTTC. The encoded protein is CASSLSQRGGETQYF.

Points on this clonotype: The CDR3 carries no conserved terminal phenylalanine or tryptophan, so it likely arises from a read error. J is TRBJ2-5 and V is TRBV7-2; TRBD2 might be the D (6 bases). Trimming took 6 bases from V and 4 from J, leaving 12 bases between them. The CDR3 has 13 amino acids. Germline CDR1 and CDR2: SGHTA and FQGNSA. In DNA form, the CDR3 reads TGTGCCAGCAGTGCGAGGGGAGGAGAGACCCAGTACCTC. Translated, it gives CASSARGGETQYL.

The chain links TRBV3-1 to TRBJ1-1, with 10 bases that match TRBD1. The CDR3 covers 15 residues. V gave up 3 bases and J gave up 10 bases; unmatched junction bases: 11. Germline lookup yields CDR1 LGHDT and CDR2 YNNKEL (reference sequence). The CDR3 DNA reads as TGTGCCAGCAGCCACCCCGGGACAGGGGAAACGGGAGCTTTCTTT. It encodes CASSHPGTGETGAFF. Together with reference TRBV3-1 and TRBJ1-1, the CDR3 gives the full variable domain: DTAVSQTPKYLVTQMGNDKSIKCEQNLGHDTMYWYKQDSKKFLKIMFSYNNKELIINETVPNRFSPKSPDKAHLNLHINSLELGDSAVYFCASSHPGTGETGAFFGQGTRLTVV.